This TCR beta chain is from a study of T cells in Graves' hyperthyroidism and ophthalmopathy. Whole-study context: Peripheral blood was collected at initial diagnosis, before any treatment.

CDR1 MNHNS and CDR2 SASEGT come from the germline V gene. The CDR3 loop spans 15 amino acids. The V gene lost 3 bases and the J gene lost 0 bases, with 11 bases spanning the gap. This clonotype was recorded many times. Amplification yielded TCR beta CDR3 regions, with RNA transcripts as the source. Initially, a first-round RT-PCR of the TCR CDR3 employed the HTBI primer set. Each CDR3 protein gets one entry after TCRdb re-called the multiplex PCR reads with MiXCR. The sample contains nearly 600,000 distinct CDR3 sequences, 12% to 15% of which appear only once. This chain joins TRBV6-1 and TRBJ1-2; D gene ambiguous. The origin of this receptor is a woman between 18 and 29 years old with Graves' ophthalmopathy. The sample taken for sequencing was blood. Written as DNA, the CDR3 is TGTGCCAGCAGTGATCAGGACCGCCCTAACTATGGCTACACCTTC. Protein product: CASSDQDRPNYGYTF.